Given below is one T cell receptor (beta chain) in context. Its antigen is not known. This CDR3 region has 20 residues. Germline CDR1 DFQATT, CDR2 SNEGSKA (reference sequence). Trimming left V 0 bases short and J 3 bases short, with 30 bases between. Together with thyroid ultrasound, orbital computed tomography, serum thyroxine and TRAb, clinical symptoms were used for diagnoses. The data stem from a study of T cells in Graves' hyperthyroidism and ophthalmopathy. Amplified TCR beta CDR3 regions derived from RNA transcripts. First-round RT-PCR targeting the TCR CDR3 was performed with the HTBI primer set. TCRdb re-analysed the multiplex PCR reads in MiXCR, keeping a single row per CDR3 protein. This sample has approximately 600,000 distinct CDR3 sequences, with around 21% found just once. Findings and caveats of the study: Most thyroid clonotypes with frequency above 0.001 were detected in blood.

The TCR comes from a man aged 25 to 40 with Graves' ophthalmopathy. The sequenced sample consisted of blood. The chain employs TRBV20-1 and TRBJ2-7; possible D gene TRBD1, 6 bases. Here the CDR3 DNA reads TGCAGTGCTAGAGATTCAGCAGGGGAGACAGGACCAACGGCATTCTACGAGCAGTACTTC. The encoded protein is CSARDSAGETGPTAFYEQYF.